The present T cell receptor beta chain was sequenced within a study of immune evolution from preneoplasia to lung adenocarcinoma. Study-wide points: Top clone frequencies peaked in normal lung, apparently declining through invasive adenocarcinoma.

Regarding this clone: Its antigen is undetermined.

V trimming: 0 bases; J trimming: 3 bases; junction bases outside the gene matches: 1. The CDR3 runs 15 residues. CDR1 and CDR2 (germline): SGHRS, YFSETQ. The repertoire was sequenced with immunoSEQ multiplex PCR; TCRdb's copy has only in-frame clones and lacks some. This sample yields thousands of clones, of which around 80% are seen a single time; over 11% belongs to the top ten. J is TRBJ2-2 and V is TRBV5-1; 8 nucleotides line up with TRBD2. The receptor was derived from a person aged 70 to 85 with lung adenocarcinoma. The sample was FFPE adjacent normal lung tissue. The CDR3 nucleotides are TGCGCCAGCAGCTTGGTTAGCGGGGACACCGGGGAGCTGTTTTTT. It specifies CASSLVSGDTGELFF.